This TCR beta chain was recovered during a study of shared clonotypes between healthy human individuals. Whole-study results and caveats: When naive CD4 clonotypes were compared across several donors, around 5% were shared. Clonotypes which were not shared had lower generation probabilities than clonotypes that all four donors shared.

There are many counts of this clone. What it recognizes is unknown. The germline V and J ends were trimmed by 10 bases and 4 bases, with 11 bases remaining between them. The germline CDR1 and CDR2 sequences are MDHEN and SYDVKM. This CDR3 is 12 amino acids long. The assay was immunoSEQ multiplex PCR, and TCRdb's table has in-frame clones only and misses some. The sample includes about 670,000 clones, about two thirds seen only once; the top ten take approximately 1.8%. The sequenced material came from memory CD4+ T cells sorted from blood. Subset described: CD45RA-negative fraction. The chain has TRBV28 and TRBJ2-1; D may be TRBD1 or TRBD2 (5 bases each). This TCR was recovered from a woman aged 25-40 years in good health. CDR3 sequence (DNA): TGTGCCACCCGGGGCCCGTACAATGAGCAGTTCTTC. Translating gives CATRGPYNEQFF.